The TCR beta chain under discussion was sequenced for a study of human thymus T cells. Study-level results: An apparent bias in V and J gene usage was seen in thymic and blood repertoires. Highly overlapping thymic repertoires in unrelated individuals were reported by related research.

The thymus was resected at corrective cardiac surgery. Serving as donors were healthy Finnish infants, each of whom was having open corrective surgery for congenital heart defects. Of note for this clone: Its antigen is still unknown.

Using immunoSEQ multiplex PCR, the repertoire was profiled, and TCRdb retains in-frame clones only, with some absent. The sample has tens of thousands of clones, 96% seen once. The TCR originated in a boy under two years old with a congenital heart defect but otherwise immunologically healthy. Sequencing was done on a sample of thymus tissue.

DNA for the CDR3: TGCAGCGTTTTCCACGGTTTGTCCTACAATGAGCAGTTCTTC. It yields the protein CSVFHGLSYNEQFF. This sequence joins TRBV29-1 and TRBJ2-1; no clear D gene. From germline, CDR1 is SQVTM and CDR2 ANQGSEA. CDR3 size: 14 residues. V was pared by 5 bases and J by 1 base, with 12 bases between.